These T cell receptor beta chains were read from a single sample in a study of blood T cell repertoires in COVID-19. Sequenced by immunoSEQ multiplex PCR; TCRdb stores in-frame clones only, minus some. The table shows roughly 450,000 clones, with roughly 91% occurring only once. Sequencing was carried out using PBMCs or T cells enriched from blood (not recorded which). These TCRs come from a man aged 18 to 35 who had recovered from COVID-19. The CDR3 runs from the conserved cysteine through the conserved F or W. D genes are given only for firm matches. Size values are once, few and many counts, or a class for expanded clones, and some rows have none.

j_gene,v_gene,d_gene,abundance,CDR3nt,CDR3aa
TRBJ2-7,TRBV6-5,NA,NA,TGTGCCAGCAGAACGAGGAACGAGCAGTACTTC,CASRTRNEQYF
TRBJ1-1,TRBV25-1,TRBD1,NA,TGTGCCAGCACCAAGGGGGCGGCTGAAGCTTTCTTT,CASTKGAAEAFF
TRBJ1-1,TRBV7-9,TRBD1,NA,TGTGCCAGCAGCCGGGACAGCCTGAACACTGAAGCTTTCTTT,CASSRDSLNTEAFF
TRBJ2-7,TRBV27,TRBD2,NA,TGTGCCAGCAGTTTATCGGCACCGGGGACTAGCGTCTCCTACGAGCAGTACTTC,CASSLSAPGTSVSYEQYF
TRBJ2-7,TRBV18,NA,NA,TGTGCCAGCTCACCACCTTCCGGAGGGGCCTACGAGCAGTACTTC,CASSPPSGGAYEQYF
TRBJ2-2,TRBV10-3,NA,NA,TGTGCCATCAGTGGGAGGACGAACACCGGGGAGCTGTTTTTT,CAISGRTNTGELFF
TRBJ2-3,TRBV5-1,TRBD2,NA,TGCGCCAGCAGCTTCACTAGCGGGGGGACAGATACGCAGTATTTT,CASSFTSGGTDTQYF
TRBJ2-1,TRBV7-2,TRBD2,NA,TGTGCCAGCAGCTTAGCGGCGGGGGGCTCCTACAATGAGCAGTTCTTC,CASSLAAGGSYNEQFF
TRBJ1-1,TRBV4-1,NA,NA,TGCGCCAGCAGCCAACCAGTCAAGAACACTGAAGCTTTCTTT,CASSQPVKNTEAFF
TRBJ1-1,TRBV11-3,NA,NA,TGTGCCAGCAGCTTAACGCGGGAGGGTGAAGCTTTCTTT,CASSLTREGEAFF
TRBJ2-1,TRBV5-1,NA,NA,TGCGCCAGCAGCTTGGTTGGCGGGCTCAATGAGCAGTTCTTC,CASSLVGGLNEQFF
TRBJ2-1,TRBV29-1,NA,NA,TGCAGCGTTGTAAGGGGATACAATGAGCAGTTCTTC,CSVVRGYNEQFF
TRBJ2-1,TRBV19,NA,NA,TGTGCCAGTAGTGTTCCCTATTTTGACAATGAGCAGTTCTTC,CASSVPYFDNEQFF
TRBJ1-2,TRBV7-9,TRBD1,NA,TGTGCCAGCAGCCGCTTTCGGACAGGCACTGATGGCTACACCTTC,CASSRFRTGTDGYTF
TRBJ2-7,TRBV18,NA,NA,TGTGCCAGCTCACCCGGGGTGACTACGTGGGGATACTTC,CASSPGVTTWGYF
TRBJ2-1,TRBV29-1,TRBD2,NA,TGCAGCGTTGAAGTTAGCGGGACTTCGAATGAGCAGTTCTTC,CSVEVSGTSNEQFF
TRBJ1-6,TRBV7-2,NA,NA,TGTGCCAGCAGCTTAGTCGCGGGGGATTCACCCCTCCACTTT,CASSLVAGDSPLHF
TRBJ1-1,TRBV28,NA,NA,TGTGCCAGCACCCCGCCGGGGGCTGAAGCTTTCTTT,CASTPPGAEAFF
TRBJ1-2,TRBV28,NA,NA,TGTGCCAGCAGTTTGAGTTCTAACCCCAACTATGGCTACACCTTC,CASSLSSNPNYGYTF
TRBJ2-3,TRBV10-3,NA,NA,TGTGCCATCAGTGTTGGGGGGGATACGCAGTATTTT,CAISVGGDTQYF
TRBJ1-1,TRBV5-1,NA,NA,TGCGCCAGCAGCTTGGCCAGCGGGAAAGGTGAAGCTTTCTTT,CASSLASGKGEAFF
TRBJ1-6,TRBV6-1,NA,NA,TGTGCCAGCAGTGAAGACCGGCCAGGAGGTAATTCACCCCTCCACTTT,CASSEDRPGGNSPLHF
TRBJ2-7,TRBV11-2,TRBD2,NA,TGTGCCAGCAGCCCCCTAGCGGGCCCGAGCTCCTACGAGCAGTACTTC,CASSPLAGPSSYEQYF
TRBJ2-7,TRBV21-1,NA,NA,TGTGCCAGCAGCAAAGATAGGAGACTAGCGGTGTACGAGCAGTACTTC,CASSKDRRLAVYEQYF
TRBJ1-2,TRBV3-1/TRBV3-2,NA,NA,TGTGCCAGCACCCGCCCGGGGAACTATGGCTACACCTTC,CASTRPGNYGYTF
TRBJ2-5,TRBV7-2,NA,NA,TGTGCCAGCAGCTATGGACTGGGGGAGACCCAGTACTTC,CASSYGLGETQYF
TRBJ2-7,TRBV5-5,NA,NA,TGTGCCAGCAGCCTCGCGTGGGAGGAGCAGTACTTC,CASSLAWEEQYF
TRBJ2-6,TRBV5-1,TRBD1,NA,TGCGCCAGCAGCTTGGGGGGACAGGGTGCCGGGGCCAACGTCCTGACTTTC,CASSLGGQGAGANVLTF
TRBJ1-2,TRBV18,NA,NA,TGTGCCAGCTCACCACCGGGAGATTACTATGGCTACACCTTC,CASSPPGDYYGYTF
TRBJ1-2,TRBV12-5,NA,NA,TGTGCTAGTGGTCTCGTAAGGGGAATAGGGGGCTACACCTTC,CASGLVRGIGGYTF
TRBJ1-3,TRBV4-1,TRBD1,NA,TGCGCCAGCCGCCAGATCGGGACAGCCAGCTCTGGAAACACCATATATTTT,CASRQIGTASSGNTIYF
TRBJ2-1,TRBV28,NA,NA,TGTGCCAGCAGTTTATTGTTACGGGGGGCTCTAAAGGACAATGAGCAGTTCTTC,CASSLLLRGALKDNEQFF
TRBJ1-5,TRBV6-1,NA,once,TGTGCCAGCAGTGAATTGGCAGCTCCTCTAGGTAGCAATCAGCCCCAGCATTTT,CASSELAAPLGSNQPQHF
TRBJ1-3,TRBV15,TRBD1,once,TGTGCCACCAGCAGAGGGGGACAGGGCGACTCTGGAAACACCATATATTTT,CATSRGGQGDSGNTIYF
TRBJ1-2,TRBV6-6,NA,once,TGTGCCAGCAGTCAACAGAACTATGGCTACACCTTC,CASSQQNYGYTF
TRBJ1-5,TRBV5-3,NA,NA,TGTGCCAGAAGCTTGGAGGTGAGACAGCGCAATCAGCCCCAGCATTTT,CARSLEVRQRNQPQHF
TRBJ1-2,TRBV3-1/TRBV3-2,NA,NA,TGTGCCAGCAGCCCGACAAGCAGTCGGCGCGGCTACACCTTC,CASSPTSSRRGYTF
TRBJ2-7,TRBV10-1,TRBD2,NA,TGCGCCAGCAGCCCTAGCGGGAGCTCCTACGAGCAGTACTTC,CASSPSGSSYEQYF
TRBJ1-2,TRBV7-9,NA,NA,TGTGCCAGCAGCACGAAAAAGGGGAGACGGGACACAACCTTC,CASSTKKGRRDTTF
TRBJ2-5,TRBV30,TRBD1,NA,TGTGCCTACGACAGGGGGGCAGAGACCCAGTACTTC,CAYDRGAETQYF
TRBJ1-3,TRBV14,NA,NA,TGTGCCAGCAGCCAGACAGGATCATTCTCTGGAAACACCATATATTTT,CASSQTGSFSGNTIYF
TRBJ1-2,TRBV28,NA,NA,TGTGCCAGCAGTACCATGACAGGCCCCTATGGCTACACCTTC,CASSTMTGPYGYTF
TRBJ1-5,TRBV3-1/TRBV3-2,NA,NA,TGTGCCAGCAGCCAAGTAGGGGATCAGCCCCAGCATTTT,CASSQVGDQPQHF
TRBJ1-2,TRBV13,NA,NA,TGTGCCAGCCACCTCAGGTACTCTGACTATGGCTACACCTTC,CASHLRYSDYGYTF
TRBJ1-1,TRBV12-3/TRBV12-4,NA,NA,TGTGCCAGCATTCCGGTGAACACTGAAGCTTTCTTT,CASIPVNTEAFF
TRBJ2-3,TRBV7-3,TRBD1,few,TGTGCCAGCAGCCGGGACAGCAGCACAGATACGCAGTATTTT,CASSRDSSTDTQYF
TRBJ2-7,TRBV19,TRBD1,NA,TGTGCCAGTAGTATGGGGCCGGGACAGATTTACGAGCAGTACTTC,CASSMGPGQIYEQYF
TRBJ1-2,TRBV24-1,NA,NA,TGTGCCACCAGTGCCGACAGACACTATGGCTACACCTTC,CATSADRHYGYTF
TRBJ1-2,TRBV5-4,NA,NA,TGTGCCAGCAGCTTGGTTCAGGGAGGGTACTCATATGGCTACACCTTC,CASSLVQGGYSYGYTF
TRBJ2-7,TRBV2,TRBD1,NA,TGTGCCAGCAGTCCCAGCCGGGACAGGGGGACCTACGAGCAGTACTTC,CASSPSRDRGTYEQYF
TRBJ1-1,TRBV19,TRBD1,NA,TGTGCCAGTAGCACGCAGGGGGGCACTGAAGCTTTCTTT,CASSTQGGTEAFF
TRBJ1-1,TRBV5-1,NA,few,TGCGCCAGCAGCGCGACTACGGGCAATGAAGCTTTCTTT,CASSATTGNEAFF